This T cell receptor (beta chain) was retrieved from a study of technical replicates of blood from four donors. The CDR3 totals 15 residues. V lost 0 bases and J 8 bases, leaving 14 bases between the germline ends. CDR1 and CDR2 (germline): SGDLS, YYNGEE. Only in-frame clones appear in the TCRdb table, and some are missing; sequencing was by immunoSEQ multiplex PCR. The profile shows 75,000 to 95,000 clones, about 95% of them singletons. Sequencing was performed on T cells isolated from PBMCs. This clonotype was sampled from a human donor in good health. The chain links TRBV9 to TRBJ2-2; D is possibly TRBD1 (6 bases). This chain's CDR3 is CASSVESPGAGELFF. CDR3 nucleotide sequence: TGTGCCAGCAGCGTAGAATCTCCAGGGGCGGGGGAGCTGTTTTTT.